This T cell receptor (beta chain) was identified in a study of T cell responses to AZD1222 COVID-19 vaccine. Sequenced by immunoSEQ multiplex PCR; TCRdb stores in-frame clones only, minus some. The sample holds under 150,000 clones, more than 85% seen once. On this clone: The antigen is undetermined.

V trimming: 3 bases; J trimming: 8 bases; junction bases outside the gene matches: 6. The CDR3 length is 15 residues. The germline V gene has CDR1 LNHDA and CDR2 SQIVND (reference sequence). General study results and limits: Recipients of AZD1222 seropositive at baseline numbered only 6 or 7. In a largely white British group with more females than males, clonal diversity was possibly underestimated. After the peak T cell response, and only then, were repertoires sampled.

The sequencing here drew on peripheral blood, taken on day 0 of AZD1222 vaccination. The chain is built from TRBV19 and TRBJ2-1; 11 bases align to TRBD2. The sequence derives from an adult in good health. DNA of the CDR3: TGTGCCAGTAGTATCTTAGCGGGGGGGCCCTATGAGCAGTTCTTC. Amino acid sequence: CASSILAGGPYEQFF.